The 27 T cell receptor beta chains below were found in one sample sequenced in a study of cytomegalovirus exposure and HLA in healthy donors. Both 60 Vbeta primers and 13 Jbeta primers went into the PCR. The table came from immunoSEQ multiplex PCR; TCRdb's copy has only in-frame clones and leaves some out. The profile shows more than 85,000 clones, about 80% of them singletons. Input material: PBMCs. The receptor source for this set is a woman aged 55-69 years in good health and CMV-seropositive.

This clone was observed a handful of times. V gene TRBV5-1 combines with J gene TRBJ2-7, with 7 nucleotides matching TRBD2. The V gene end was trimmed by 0 bases and the J gene end by 2 bases; junction bases not matched to a gene: 5. In germline, CDR1 is SGHRS, CDR2 YFSETQ. The CDR3 is made up of 15 amino acids. This CDR3 reads CASSLAGGSAYEQYF. CDR3 DNA: TGCGCCAGCAGCTTGGCAGGCGGGAGCGCCTACGAGCAGTACTTC.

This clone showed up just once. A junction end diverges from the germline sequence, so it may reflect a read error. The chain recombines TRBV30 with TRBJ1-2; no definite D call. Germline V lookup: CDR1 GTSNPN, CDR2 SVGIG (reference sequence). CDR3 length: 8 residues. The CDR3 DNA reads TGTGCCTGGGGTCGGGAGGCCTTC. Protein sequence: CAWGREAF.

The chain carries TRBV6-6 and TRBJ1-2, with TRBD1 identical over 8 bases. Germline-derived CDR1 and CDR2 are MNHNY and SVGAGI (reference sequence). The CDR3 loop spans 13 amino acids. Trimming took 11 bases from V and 2 from J; bases not matched to a gene: 7. The chain's CDR3 is CARSRTGNYGYTF. The DNA for the CDR3 is TGTGCCCGATCAAGGACAGGGAACTATGGCTACACCTTC.

This clone was seen only once. The chain combines TRBV30 with TRBJ1-2; perhaps TRBD1 as D (6 bases). This CDR3 comprises 14 residues. Germline V lookup: CDR1 GTSNPN, CDR2 SVGIG (reference sequence). The V gene lost 2 bases and the J gene lost 3 bases, with 13 bases spanning the gap. The CDR3 sequence is CAWSLRNRDYGYTF. For the CDR3, the DNA is TGTGCCTGGAGTCTACGTAACAGGGACTATGGCTACACCTTC.

V usage is TRBV14 and J usage is TRBJ2-5; D unresolved. Deletions cut 4 bases from V and 2 bases from J, with 5 bases between. The CDR3 sequence is 12 residues long. CDR1 and CDR2 (germline): SGHDN, FVKESK. DNA of the CDR3: TGTGCCAGCAGCCGACTGCAAGAGACCCAGTACTTC. Protein sequence: CASSRLQETQYF.

The chain is built from TRBV6-5 and TRBJ2-1, with TRBD2 identical over 9 bases. The germline gives CDR1 MNHEY, CDR2 SVGAGI. J gave up 7 bases and V 4 bases, and 11 bases lay outside the gene matches. CDR3 length: 16 residues. The DNA for the CDR3 is TGTGCCAGCAGTTTAGCAGGCGGGAGGGCCGGGAATGAGCAGTTCTTC. Translation gives CASSLAGGRAGNEQFF.

The rearrangement joins TRBV27 to TRBJ1-5, with D maybe TRBD1 (5 bases). Looked up from germline, CDR1 is MNHEY and CDR2 is SMNVEV (reference sequence). The CDR3 length is 13 residues. V shed 2 bases and J shed 7 bases, with 9 bases lying between them. The CDR3 loop is CASSLERGQPQHF. For the CDR3, the DNA is TGTGCCAGCAGTTTAGAGCGGGGGCAGCCCCAGCATTTT.

The chain employs TRBV13 and TRBJ2-1, with 7 bases that match TRBD2. CDR1 and CDR2 from the germline V gene are PRHDT and FYEKMQ (reference sequence). J was trimmed by 1 base and V by 1 base; bases with no gene match: 4. The length of the CDR3 is 16 residues. CDR3 nucleotides: TGTGCCAGCAGCTTAGAGGGCGGGGGTTCCTACAATGAGCAGTTCTTC. Translating it yields CASSLEGGGSYNEQFF. The whole variable domain, remainder taken from reference TRBV13 and TRBJ2-1, is AAGVIQSPRHLIKEKRETATLKCYPIPRHDTVYWYQQGPGQDPQFLISFYEKMQSDKGSIPDRFSAQQFSDYHSELNMSSLELGDSALYFCASSLEGGGSYNEQFFGPGTRLTVL.

The V call is TRBV4-2, the J call TRBJ2-4; D is ambiguous. This CDR3 has 14 residues. In germline, CDR1 is LGHNA, CDR2 YNFKEQ. Trimming removed 1 base from V and 8 bases from J, with 12 bases in between. CDR3 in DNA: TGTGCCAGCAGCCAAGGGCTAGAGATTGACATTCAGTACTTC. It encodes CASSQGLEIDIQYF.

The V gene is TRBV6-5, the J gene TRBJ2-1; TRBD1 matches 8 bases. V lost 7 bases, J lost 2 bases, and 7 bases stayed unmatched. Germline assignment: CDR1 MNHEY and CDR2 SVGAGI. This CDR3 contains 15 residues. The CDR3 coding sequence is TGTGCCAGCAAAAGAGGACAGGGACCCTACAATGAGCAGTTCTTC. Translating it yields CASKRGQGPYNEQFF.

V gene TRBV19 combines with J gene TRBJ1-2, with D perhaps matching TRBD1 (5 bases). Germline CDR1 and CDR2: LNHDA and SQIVND (reference sequence). This CDR3 is built from 15 residues. V shed 4 bases and J shed 5 bases, with 17 bases lying between them. The CDR3 DNA reads TGTGCCAGTAGTACTACTCCACCGGGGGGATATGGCTACACCTTC. Translating gives CASSTTPPGGYGYTF.

V is TRBV5-1 and J is TRBJ2-1; TRBD2 matches at 11 bases. V was clipped by 0 bases and J by 3 bases; unmatched bases: 8. Per the germline V gene, CDR1 is SGHRS and CDR2 is YFSETQ. CDR3 length: 18 residues. The CDR3 bases are TGCGCCAGCAGCTTGGGTCTAGCGGGAGGAGCTCTCTACAATGAGCAGTTCTTC. Its protein is CASSLGLAGGALYNEQFF.

The table lists this clone with a few counts. The genes are TRBV7-9 and TRBJ2-3, with D uncertain. Germline V gives CDR1 SEHNR, CDR2 FQNEAQ (reference sequence). V was cut by 6 bases and J by 10 bases, with 11 bases left in between. The CDR3 has 11 residues. The CDR3 protein is CASSSSLAQYF. Here the CDR3 DNA reads TGTGCCAGCAGTTCATCGCTAGCGCAGTATTTT.

The gene calls are TRBV27 and TRBJ2-2; D might be TRBD2 (7 bases). This CDR3 comprises 14 residues. The germline CDR1 and CDR2 sequences are MNHEY and SMNVEV (reference sequence). The V end lost 7 bases, the J end lost 3 bases, and 12 bases lay between the germline ends. CDR3 DNA: TGTGCCAGCAAGAGGCGGGGGCACACCGGGGAGCTGTTTTTT. Translating it yields CASKRRGHTGELFF.

CDR3 sequence (DNA): TGTGCCAGCAGCCCAACGAGTATCCACACCATATATTTT. This translates into CASSPTSIHTIYF. V gene TRBV14 combines with J gene TRBJ1-3; D gene unclear. The CDR3 is 13 residues long. V dropped 4 bases and J dropped 8 bases, with 12 bases sitting between them. Germline V CDR1 and CDR2: SGHDN, FVKESK.

This clone has a single count. The chain employs TRBV20-1 and TRBJ2-3; D unclear. Trimming removed 3 bases from V and 2 bases from J, with 3 bases in between. Germline V gene sequence: CDR1 DFQATT, CDR2 SNEGSKA (reference sequence). The CDR3 covers 11 residues. The CDR3 reads CSASYTDTQYF. The CDR3, as DNA: TGCAGTGCTAGTTACACAGATACGCAGTATTTT.

The genes are TRBV6-5 and TRBJ1-1; D gene uncertain. This CDR3 has 11 amino acids. V was pared by 7 bases and J by 7 bases, with 10 bases between. Germline lookup yields CDR1 MNHEY and CDR2 SVGAGI. In DNA, the CDR3 is TGTGCCAGCATTTTCCTATTTGAAGCTTTCTTT. Its protein is CASIFLFEAFF.

The chain uses TRBV5-4 and TRBJ1-2, with 8 bases fitting TRBD1. V dropped 0 bases and J dropped 3; count of bases not matched to a gene: 10. The CDR3 is made up of 17 amino acids. Germline V gene lookup returns CDR1 SGHNT and CDR2 YYREEE (reference sequence). CDR3 residues: CASSLDHSAGGDYGYTF. DNA for the CDR3: TGTGCCAGCAGCTTGGATCATAGCGCAGGGGGCGACTATGGCTACACCTTC.

This clone was observed a few times. The genes are TRBV6-1 and TRBJ2-5, with a possible D match to TRBD2 (6 bases). This CDR3 has 15 amino acids. The germline CDR1 and CDR2 sequences are MNHNS and SASEGT. V dropped 3 bases and J dropped 8 bases, with 19 bases sitting between them. CDR3 loop: CASSDQVGDSGTQYF. The CDR3, as DNA: TGTGCCAGCAGTGATCAAGTAGGGGACTCCGGTACCCAGTACTTC.

This chain uses TRBV18 with TRBJ1-1; no clear D. The germline gives CDR1 KGHSH, CDR2 LQKENI. Trimming cost V 1 base and J 4 bases, with 13 bases left between them. The CDR3 is 15 amino acids. The CDR3 DNA follows: TGTGCCAGCTCACCACTAACAGAAACGACCACTGAAGCTTTCTTT. This sequence encodes CASSPLTETTTEAFF.

V usage is TRBV21-1 and J usage is TRBJ2-1; TRBD2 was called by the table and not checked on the DNA. TRBV21-1 is noted as a pseudogene. The CDR3 loop spans 18 amino acids. The DNA of the CDR3 is TGTGCCAGCAGAACCGACGGTCCGGGACTAGCGGGAGGGAATGAGCAGTTCTTC. This gives the protein CASRTDGPGLAGGNEQFF.

Remarks on this clone: The junction differs from germline at one of its ends, possibly a read error. CDR3 amino acids: CASSPQGSDGYTF. In DNA form, the CDR3 reads TGTGCCAGCTCGCCACAAGGAAGCGATGGCTACACCTTC. V usage is TRBV18 and J usage is TRBJ1-2; D is undetermined. Germline loops: CDR1 KGHSH, CDR2 LQKENI. The CDR3 runs 13 residues.

This chain joins TRBV19 and TRBJ2-1, with 10 bases aligning to TRBD2. Trimming cost V 1 base and J 2 bases; bases outside gene matches: 5. The germline V gene has CDR1 LNHDA and CDR2 SQIVND (reference sequence). The CDR3 extends over 17 amino acids. CDR3 bases: TGTGCCAGTAGTATAGCTAGCGGGAGAGTTACCTACAATGAGCAGTTCTTC. Its translation: CASSIASGRVTYNEQFF.

The rearrangement uses TRBV2 and TRBJ1-5; 10 nucleotides line up with TRBD1. The V gene end was trimmed by 4 bases and the J gene end by 5 bases; junction bases not matched to a gene: 2. The CDR3 is 14 amino acids. Germline V CDR1 and CDR2: SNHLY, FYNNEI. CDR3 residues: CASSGQGADQPQHF. The CDR3 bases are TGTGCCAGCAGTGGACAGGGGGCCGATCAGCCCCAGCATTTT.

The sample holds a few counts of this clone. The CDR3 protein is CASDPGQGGRTEAFF. CDR3 coding DNA: TGCGCCAGCGACCCGGGACAGGGGGGGAGGACTGAAGCTTTCTTT. The chain employs TRBV5-1 and TRBJ1-1; 11 bases align to TRBD1. Germline V gives CDR1 SGHRS, CDR2 YFSETQ. The V gene end was trimmed by 7 bases and the J gene end by 5 bases; junction bases not matched to a gene: 10. The CDR3 sequence is 15 residues long.

The chain carries TRBV4-1 and TRBJ1-4, with a possible D match to TRBD1 (6 bases). CDR1 and CDR2 (germline): MGHRA, YSYEKL. V was cut by 1 base and J by 0 bases, with 12 bases left in between. The CDR3 has 17 amino acids. The CDR3 nucleotides are TGCGCCAGCAGCCAAGGGACAGCGAGTGCAACTAATGAAAAACTGTTTTTT. It yields the protein CASSQGTASATNEKLFF.

The genes are TRBV29-1 and TRBJ2-7; D is uncertain. V lost 7 bases and J lost 7, with 17 bases in between. The CDR3 is made up of 12 amino acids. Germline V CDR1 and CDR2: SQVTM, ANQGSEA. CDR3 sequence reads: CSALIHYEEQYF. DNA for the CDR3: TGCAGCGCATTAATACATTATGAAGAGCAGTACTTC.